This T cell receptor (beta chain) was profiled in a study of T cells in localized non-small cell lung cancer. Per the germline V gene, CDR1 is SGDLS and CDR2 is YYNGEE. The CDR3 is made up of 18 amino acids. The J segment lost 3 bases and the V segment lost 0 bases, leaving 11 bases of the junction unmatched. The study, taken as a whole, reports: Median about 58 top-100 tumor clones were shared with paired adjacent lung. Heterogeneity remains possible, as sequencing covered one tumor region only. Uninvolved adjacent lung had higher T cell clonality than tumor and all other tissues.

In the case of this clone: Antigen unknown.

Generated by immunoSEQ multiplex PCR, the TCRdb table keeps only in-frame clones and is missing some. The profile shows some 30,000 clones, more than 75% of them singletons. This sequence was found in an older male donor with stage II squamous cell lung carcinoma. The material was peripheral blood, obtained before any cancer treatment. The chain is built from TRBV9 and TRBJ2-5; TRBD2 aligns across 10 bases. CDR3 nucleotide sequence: TGTGCCAGCAGCGTAGCGCCTAGCGGGGGCCTCGGGAAAGAGACCCAGTACTTC. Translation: CASSVAPSGGLGKETQYF.